The rows below give T cell receptor beta chains drawn from one sample of a study of blood T cell repertoires in COVID-19. Assay: immunoSEQ multiplex PCR; the TCRdb copy retains only in-frame clones and omits some. The data hold over 110,000 clones, with 84% observed a single time. Sequencing was carried out using PBMCs or T cells enriched from blood (not recorded which). The receptors were gathered from a man aged 50 to 60 in a cohort exposed to, infected with or recovered from COVID-19 (not recorded which). CDR3s include the opening cysteine and the closing phenylalanine or tryptophan. Fields, in order: D gene, V gene, clone size, J gene, CDR3 DNA, CDR3 protein. A D gene is named only where the DNA matches it firmly. Not all rows give a size; the values are once, few, many and, for expanded clones, a class.

TRBD2	TRBV11-3	.	TRBJ2-3	TGTGCCAGCAGCCCAGGGACTAGCGGGAGCACAGATACGCAGTATTTT	CASSPGTSGSTDTQYF
.	TRBV19	.	TRBJ2-1	TGTGCCAGTAGGGCCAACGGGGAGCAGTTCTTC	CASRANGEQFF
TRBD2	TRBV24-1	.	TRBJ2-7	TGTGCCACCAGTGAGAGACTAGCGGGAGCCGAGCAGTACTTC	CATSERLAGAEQYF
.	TRBV18	.	TRBJ1-4	TGTGCCAGCTCACCACCTCCTGGCGCCGCGGGGCTTAATGAAAAACTGTTTTTT	CASSPPPGAAGLNEKLFF
TRBD1	TRBV20-1	few	TRBJ2-2	TGCAGTGCTAGTGACAGGGTTGGGACCGGGGAGCTGTTTTTT	CSASDRVGTGELFF
TRBD1	TRBV28	few	TRBJ1-5	TGTGCCAGCAGTCGCAGCCGGGACAGGGGATTACACGACCACCAGCCCCAGCATTTT	CASSRSRDRGLHDHQPQHF
TRBD1	TRBV7-9	.	TRBJ1-1	TGTGCCAGCAGCTGGGACAGGGACACTGAAGCTTTCTTT	CASSWDRDTEAFF
TRBD1	TRBV7-2	.	TRBJ1-1	TGTGCCAGCAGCGTACTTGGGACAGGGGGCAGGACTGAAGCTTTCTTT	CASSVLGTGGRTEAFF
TRBD2	TRBV6-5	.	TRBJ2-3	TGTGCCAGCAATAAGCTAGCGGGAACAGATACGCAGTATTTT	CASNKLAGTDTQYF
.	TRBV4-3	.	TRBJ1-3	TGCGCCAGCAGCCAAGACTACCACGGTCCAGGAAACACCATATATTTT	CASSQDYHGPGNTIYF
.	TRBV18	.	TRBJ2-1	TGTGCCAGCTCACCACCGGCTCGTAACAATGAGCAGTTCTTC	CASSPPARNNEQFF
TRBD1	TRBV30	few	TRBJ1-6	TGTGCCTGGAGTCTCGGGGGACAGGGGAATTCACCCCTCCACTTT	CAWSLGGQGNSPLHF
TRBD1	TRBV7-9	.	TRBJ2-3	TGTGCCAGCAGCTCCCTCCGGGACAGGGCAGCAGATACGCAGTATTTT	CASSSLRDRAADTQYF
TRBD1	TRBV29-1	.	TRBJ2-1	TGCAGCGTGAGAGGGACAGGGGTTGTAGGTGAGCAGTTCTTC	CSVRGTGVVGEQFF
.	TRBV5-1	.	TRBJ1-2	TGCGCCAGCAGCTTACTACAGGTAGCGGATGGCTACACCTTC	CASSLLQVADGYTF
TRBD2	TRBV4-2	once	TRBJ2-7	TGTGCCAGCAGCCTAACGGAAGCGGGGGAATACGAGCAGTACTTC	CASSLTEAGEYEQYF
TRBD1	TRBV6-5	.	TRBJ1-3	TGTGCCAGCAGGCAGGACAGGATCTCTGGAAACACCATATATTTT	CASRQDRISGNTIYF
TRBD2	TRBV4-1	.	TRBJ2-3	TGCGCCAGCAGCCCCCAGCGGGAGATATTAGCAGATACGCAGTATTTT	CASSPQREILADTQYF
.	TRBV30	.	TRBJ1-2	TGTGCCTGGAGTGTCGGGGGGGGCTACACCTTC	CAWSVGGGYTF
.	TRBV4-3	once	TRBJ1-3	TGCGCCAGCAGCCAAGAACCGCAGGGAGGAGGAAACACCATATATTTT	CASSQEPQGGGNTIYF
.	TRBV7-8	.	TRBJ2-1	TGTGCCAGCAGCTTAGCACTAACCTCCTACAATGAGCAGTTCTTC	CASSLALTSYNEQFF
.	TRBV13	few	TRBJ2-2	TGTGCCAGCAGCTTGGGACTTGTAGCCGGGGAGCTGTTTTTT	CASSLGLVAGELFF
TRBD1	TRBV18	.	TRBJ1-6	TGTGCCAGCTCACCTACATCAGACAGGGGGCTTTCACCCCTCCACTTT	CASSPTSDRGLSPLHF
.	TRBV5-1	.	TRBJ1-2	TGCGCCAGCAGCTTGGCCAACAGGCTCTATGGCTACACCTTC	CASSLANRLYGYTF
.	TRBV4-2	.	TRBJ2-7	TGTGCCAGCAGCCAAGCAGGGGCAAGCTCCTACGAGCAGTACTTC	CASSQAGASSYEQYF
TRBD1	TRBV11-2	.	TRBJ2-7	TGTGCCAGCAGCCGCGGACAGGGGCCCTACGAGCAGTACTTC	CASSRGQGPYEQYF
TRBD1	TRBV4-3	once	TRBJ1-1	TGCGCCAGCAGCCGGGGGACAGGGGGCCAATGGACTGAAGCTTTCTTT	CASSRGTGGQWTEAFF
.	TRBV28	.	TRBJ2-7	TGTGCCAGCAGCCGGAGAGGTGAGCAGTACTTC	CASSRRGEQYF
TRBD2	TRBV5-1	.	TRBJ2-3	TGCGCCAGCAGCTACGGGGAGGGAACTAGCACAGATACGCAGTATTTT	CASSYGEGTSTDTQYF
.	TRBV21-1	.	TRBJ2-1	TGTGCCAGCAGCAAAGGTCCTAGCGGGAATAGGAATGAGCAGTTCTTC	CASSKGPSGNRNEQFF
TRBD2	TRBV9	once	TRBJ2-7	TGTGCCAGCAGCGTAGGGGTTAGCGGGAGTTACGAGCAGTACTTC	CASSVGVSGSYEQYF
.	TRBV9	once	TRBJ2-2	TGTGCCAGCAGTCCGGGAGGGACAGTTAACACCGGGGAGCTGTTTTTT	CASSPGGTVNTGELFF
.	TRBV19	once	TRBJ2-5	TGTGCCAGTAGTAATCGACAGGGAGGAGAGACCCAGTACTTC	CASSNRQGGETQYF
.	TRBV7-9	once	TRBJ1-2	TGTGCCAGCAGTGACAAAAACTATGGCTACACCTTC	CASSDKNYGYTF
TRBD2	TRBV15	once	TRBJ2-7	TGTGCCACCAGCAGAGCACCGGGACTAGGGTACCTGGGGCAGTACTTC	CATSRAPGLGYLGQYF
.	TRBV5-1	once	TRBJ1-6	TGCGCCAGCAGCTTGGGGGGGGGCAGCATGAATTCACCCCTCCACTTT	CASSLGGGSMNSPLHF
TRBD1	TRBV11-3	once	TRBJ1-2	TGTGCCAGCAGCCGCCCCCCAGGGGGGAAATATGGCTACACCTTC	CASSRPPGGKYGYTF
.	TRBV7-2	.	TRBJ1-3	TGTGCCAGCAGCTTAGGGACAGTAGAAGGAAACACCATATATTTT	CASSLGTVEGNTIYF
TRBD1	TRBV28	.	TRBJ1-5	TGTGCCAGCAGGACGGGACAGGGGATCCAGCCCCAGCATTTT	CASRTGQGIQPQHF
.	TRBV9	few	TRBJ2-3	TGTGCCAGCAGCGTACAGGGTATTGGGACAGATACGCAGTATTTT	CASSVQGIGTDTQYF
.	TRBV6-5	.	TRBJ1-1	TGTGCCAGCAGGGCGACAGAGGCAATGAATGCTTTCTTT	CASRATEAMNAFF
TRBD1	TRBV6-1	.	TRBJ1-2	TGTGCCAGCCGCCCGGGACAGGGGTCACACACCTTC	CASRPGQGSHTF
.	TRBV29-1	.	TRBJ1-2	TGCAGCGTTGGCCCGGGACACCTTTATGGCTACACCTTC	CSVGPGHLYGYTF
.	TRBV28	.	TRBJ1-1	TGTGCCAGCGTTCCGGCAGGGGCCGGGGAGACTGAAGCTTTCTTT	CASVPAGAGETEAFF
TRBD2	TRBV25-1	.	TRBJ2-5	TGTGCCAGCAGTGAAATAAGGGGGACTAGAAAGGGGGAGACCCAGTACTTC	CASSEIRGTRKGETQYF
.	TRBV2	once	TRBJ1-5	TGTGCCAGCACTTTTGGGCAGGGTGATCAGCCCCAGCATTTT	CASTFGQGDQPQHF
TRBD2	TRBV5-6	.	TRBJ2-7	TGTGCCAGCAGCTTGGCTCCTAGCGGGGCCTCCTCCTACGAGCAGTACTTC	CASSLAPSGASSYEQYF